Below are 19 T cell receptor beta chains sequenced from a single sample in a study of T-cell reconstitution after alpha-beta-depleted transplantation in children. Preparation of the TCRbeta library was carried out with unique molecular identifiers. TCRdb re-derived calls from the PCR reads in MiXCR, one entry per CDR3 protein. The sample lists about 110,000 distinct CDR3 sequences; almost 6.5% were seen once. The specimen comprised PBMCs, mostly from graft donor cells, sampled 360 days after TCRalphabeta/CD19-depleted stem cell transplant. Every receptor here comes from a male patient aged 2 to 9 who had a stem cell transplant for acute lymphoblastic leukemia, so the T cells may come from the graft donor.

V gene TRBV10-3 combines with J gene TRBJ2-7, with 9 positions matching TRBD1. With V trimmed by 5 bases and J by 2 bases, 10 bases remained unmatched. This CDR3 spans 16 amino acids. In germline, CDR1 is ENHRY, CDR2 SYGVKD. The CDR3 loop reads CAISTFRDRETYEQYF. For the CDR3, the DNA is TGTGCCATCAGTACCTTCCGGGACAGGGAAACCTACGAGCAGTACTTC.

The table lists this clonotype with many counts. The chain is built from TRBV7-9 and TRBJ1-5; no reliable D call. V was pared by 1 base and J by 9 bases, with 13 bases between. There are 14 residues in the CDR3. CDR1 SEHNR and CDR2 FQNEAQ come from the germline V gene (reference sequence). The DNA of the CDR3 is TGTGCCAGCAGCTTAGGGCCTGTCGAATCGCCCCAGCATTTT. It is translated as CASSLGPVESPQHF.

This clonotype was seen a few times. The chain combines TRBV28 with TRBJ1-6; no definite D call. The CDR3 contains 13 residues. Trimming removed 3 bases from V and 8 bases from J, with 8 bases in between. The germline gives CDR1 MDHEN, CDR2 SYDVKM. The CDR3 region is CASSLPLDSPLHF. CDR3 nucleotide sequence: TGTGCCAGCAGTTTGCCCCTCGATTCACCCCTCCACTTT.

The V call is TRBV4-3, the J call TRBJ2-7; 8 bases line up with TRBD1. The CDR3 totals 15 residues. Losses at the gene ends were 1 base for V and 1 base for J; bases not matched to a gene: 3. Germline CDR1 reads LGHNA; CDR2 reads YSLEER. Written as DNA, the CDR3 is TGCGCCAGCAGCCAAGGGACAGGGCCGTCCTACGAGCAGTACTTC. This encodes CASSQGTGPSYEQYF.

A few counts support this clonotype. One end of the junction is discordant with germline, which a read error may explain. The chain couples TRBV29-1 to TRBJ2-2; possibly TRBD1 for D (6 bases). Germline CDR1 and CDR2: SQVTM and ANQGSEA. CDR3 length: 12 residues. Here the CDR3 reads CSVEDLAGELFF. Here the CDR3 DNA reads TGCAGCGTTGAAGATTTGGCAGGGGAACTGTTTTTT.

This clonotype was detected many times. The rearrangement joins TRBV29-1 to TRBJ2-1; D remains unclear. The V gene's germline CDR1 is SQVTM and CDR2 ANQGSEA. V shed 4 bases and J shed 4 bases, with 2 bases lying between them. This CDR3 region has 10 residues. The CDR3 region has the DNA TGCAGCGTTGGTTACAATGAGCAGTTCTTC. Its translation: CSVGYNEQFF.

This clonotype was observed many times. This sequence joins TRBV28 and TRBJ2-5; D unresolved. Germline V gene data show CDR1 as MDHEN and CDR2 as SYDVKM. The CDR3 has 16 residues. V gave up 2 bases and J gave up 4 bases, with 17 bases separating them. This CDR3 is CASSLQDEEPLETQYF. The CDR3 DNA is TGTGCCAGCAGTTTACAGGACGAGGAACCCCTAGAGACCCAGTACTTC.

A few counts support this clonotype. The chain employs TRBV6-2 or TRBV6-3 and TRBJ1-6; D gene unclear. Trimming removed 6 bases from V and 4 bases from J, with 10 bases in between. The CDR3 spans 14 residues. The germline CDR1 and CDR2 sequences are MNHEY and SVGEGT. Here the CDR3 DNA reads TGTGCCAGCAGCAACAGCAATTATAATTCACCCCTCCACTTT. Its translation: CASSNSNYNSPLHF.

For the CDR3, the DNA is TGTGCCAGCAGTTTGACAGGGAGGACCTGGCATGAGCAGTTCTTC. Amino acids: CASSLTGRTWHEQFF. This chain links TRBV27 with TRBJ2-1; D is possibly TRBD1 (7 bases). Germline-derived CDR1 and CDR2 are MNHEY and SMNVEV (reference sequence). V was pared by 3 bases and J by 8 bases, with 17 bases between. This CDR3 region has 15 residues.

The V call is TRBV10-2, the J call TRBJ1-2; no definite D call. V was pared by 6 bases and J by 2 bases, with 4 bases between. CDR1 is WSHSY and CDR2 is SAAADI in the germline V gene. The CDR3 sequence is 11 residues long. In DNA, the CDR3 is TGCGCCAGCAGCCAGAACTATGGCTACACCTTC. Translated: CASSQNYGYTF.

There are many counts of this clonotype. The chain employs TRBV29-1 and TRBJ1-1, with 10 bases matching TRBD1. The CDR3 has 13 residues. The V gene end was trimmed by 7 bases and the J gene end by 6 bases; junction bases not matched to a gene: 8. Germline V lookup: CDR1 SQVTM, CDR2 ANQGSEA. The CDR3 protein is CSALGQGISEAFF. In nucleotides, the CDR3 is TGCAGCGCCTTGGGACAGGGGATCTCTGAAGCTTTCTTT.

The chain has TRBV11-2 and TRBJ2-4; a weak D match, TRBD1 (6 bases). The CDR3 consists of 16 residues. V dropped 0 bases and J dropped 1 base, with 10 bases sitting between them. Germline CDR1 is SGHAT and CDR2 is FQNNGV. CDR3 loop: CASSLEWGPAKNIQYF. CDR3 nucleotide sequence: TGTGCCAGCAGCTTAGAATGGGGGCCGGCCAAAAACATTCAGTACTTC.

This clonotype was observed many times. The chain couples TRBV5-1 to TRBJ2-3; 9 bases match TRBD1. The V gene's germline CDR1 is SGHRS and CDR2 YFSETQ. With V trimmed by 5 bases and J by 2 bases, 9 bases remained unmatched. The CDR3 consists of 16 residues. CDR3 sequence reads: CASRPGQGKTTDTQYF. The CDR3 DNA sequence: TGCGCCAGCAGACCAGGACAGGGGAAAACCACAGATACGCAGTATTTT.

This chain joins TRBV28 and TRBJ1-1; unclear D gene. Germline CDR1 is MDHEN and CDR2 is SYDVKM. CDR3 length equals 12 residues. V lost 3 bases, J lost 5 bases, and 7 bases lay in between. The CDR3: CASSFSGTEAFF. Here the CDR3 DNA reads TGTGCCAGCAGTTTTTCCGGGACTGAAGCTTTCTTT. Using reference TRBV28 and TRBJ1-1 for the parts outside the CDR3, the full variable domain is DVKVTQSSRYLVKRTGEKVFLECVQDMDHENMFWYRQDPGLGLRLIYFSYDVKMKEKGDIPEGYSVSREKKERFSLILESASTNQTSMYLCASSFSGTEAFFGQGTRLTVV.

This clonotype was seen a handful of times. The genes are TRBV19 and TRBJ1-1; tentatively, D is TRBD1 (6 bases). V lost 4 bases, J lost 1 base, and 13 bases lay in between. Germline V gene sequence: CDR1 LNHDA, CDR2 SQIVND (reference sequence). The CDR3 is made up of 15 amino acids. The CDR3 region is CASSTPQGTNTEAFF. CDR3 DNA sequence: TGTGCCAGTAGTACCCCACAGGGTACGAACACTGAAGCTTTCTTT.

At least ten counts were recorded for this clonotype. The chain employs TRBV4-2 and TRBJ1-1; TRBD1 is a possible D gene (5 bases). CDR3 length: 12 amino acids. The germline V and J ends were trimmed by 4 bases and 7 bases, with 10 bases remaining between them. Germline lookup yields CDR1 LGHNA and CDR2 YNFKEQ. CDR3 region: CASSLRDVEAFF. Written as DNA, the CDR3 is TGTGCCAGCAGCCTACGGGACGTTGAAGCTTTCTTT.

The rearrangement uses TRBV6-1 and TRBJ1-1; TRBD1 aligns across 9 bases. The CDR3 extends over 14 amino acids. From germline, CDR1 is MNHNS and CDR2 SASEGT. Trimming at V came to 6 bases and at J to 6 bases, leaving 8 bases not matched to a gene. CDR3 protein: CASSTRDRASEAFF. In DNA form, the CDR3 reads TGTGCCAGCAGCACCCGGGACAGGGCCTCTGAAGCTTTCTTT.

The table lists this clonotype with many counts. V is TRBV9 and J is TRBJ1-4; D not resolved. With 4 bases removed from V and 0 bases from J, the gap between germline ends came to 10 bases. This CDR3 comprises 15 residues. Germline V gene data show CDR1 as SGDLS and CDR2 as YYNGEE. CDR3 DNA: TGTGCCAGCAGCCCAAACAGCGCAACTAATGAAAAACTGTTTTTT. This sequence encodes CASSPNSATNEKLFF.

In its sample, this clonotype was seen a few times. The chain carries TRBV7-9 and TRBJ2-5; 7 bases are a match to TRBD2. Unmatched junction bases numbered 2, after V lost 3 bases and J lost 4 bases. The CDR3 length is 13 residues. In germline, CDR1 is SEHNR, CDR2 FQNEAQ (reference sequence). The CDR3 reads CASSLGGLETQYF. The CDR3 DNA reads TGTGCCAGCAGCTTGGGAGGGTTAGAGACCCAGTACTTC.